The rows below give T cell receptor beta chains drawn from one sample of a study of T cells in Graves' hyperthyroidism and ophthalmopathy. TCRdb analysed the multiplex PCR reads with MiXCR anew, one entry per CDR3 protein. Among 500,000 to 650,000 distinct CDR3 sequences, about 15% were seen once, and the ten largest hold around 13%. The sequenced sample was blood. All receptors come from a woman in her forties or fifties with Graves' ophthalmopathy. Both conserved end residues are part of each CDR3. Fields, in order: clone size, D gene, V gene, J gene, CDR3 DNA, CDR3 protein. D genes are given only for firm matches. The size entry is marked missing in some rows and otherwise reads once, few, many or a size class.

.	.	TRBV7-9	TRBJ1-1	TGTGCCAGCAGCTTAGTTTCCGGGGTCGGCACTGAAGCTTTCTTT	CASSLVSGVGTEAFF
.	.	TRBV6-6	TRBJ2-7	TGTGCCGGCAGTTACTCTATTGAGGGAGGAGGCCCCTACGAGCAGTACTTC	CAGSYSIEGGGPYEQYF
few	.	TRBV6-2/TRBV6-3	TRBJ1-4	TGTGCCAGCAGTTACTCTCAGACCGGGACGGCTAAACTGTTTTTT	CASSYSQTGTAKLFF
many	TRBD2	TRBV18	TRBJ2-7	TGTGCCAGCTCACCACCAAGGACTAGGGACTTTTTGGAGCAGTACTTC	CASSPPRTRDFLEQYF
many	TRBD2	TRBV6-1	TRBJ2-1	TGTGCCAGCAGAGAGGGACTAGCGCCCTTTTACAATGAGCAGTTCTTC	CASREGLAPFYNEQFF
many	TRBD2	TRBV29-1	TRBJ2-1	TGCAGCGTTGAAAAAGGGACTAGCGGGAGGGCCAGTCGATACAATGAGCAGTTCTTC	CSVEKGTSGRASRYNEQFF
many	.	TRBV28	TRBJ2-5	TGTGCCAGCAGCAAGGGGGGAAGAGAGACCCAGTACTTC	CASSKGGRETQYF
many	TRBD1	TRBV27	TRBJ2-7	TGTGCCAGCAGTTGGGACAGGGGTTTGTACGAGCAGTACTTC	CASSWDRGLYEQYF
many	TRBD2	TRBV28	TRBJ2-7	TGTGCCAGCAGTTTCCCCGCTAGCGGCTCCTACGAGCAGTACTTC	CASSFPASGSYEQYF
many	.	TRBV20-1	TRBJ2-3	TGCAGTGCTAGAGATAGTCCAGGCTGGGATACGCAGTATTTT	CSARDSPGWDTQYF
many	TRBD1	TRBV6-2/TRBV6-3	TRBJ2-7	TGTGCCAGCAGTTCCGGGACAGTTACCTACGAGCAGTACTTC	CASSSGTVTYEQYF
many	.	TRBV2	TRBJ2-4	TGTGCCAGCACGGGGGAGAAAAACATTCAGTACTTC	CASTGEKNIQYF
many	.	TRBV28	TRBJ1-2	TGTGCCAGCAGTTTACAAGCTAACTATGGCTACACCTTC	CASSLQANYGYTF
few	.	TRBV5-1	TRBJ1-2	TGCGCCAGCAGCTTCTTGGGGACACAGCGGCTCTCCTATGGCTACACCTTC	CASSFLGTQRLSYGYTF
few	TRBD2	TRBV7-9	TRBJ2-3	TGTGCCAGCAGTCCGAGGGAGGGTTCTCTCGTTAGCACAGATACGCAGTATTTT	CASSPREGSLVSTDTQYF
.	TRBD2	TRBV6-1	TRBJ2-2	TGTGCCAGCAGACTCAGCGGGAGGGCCCCCGGGGAGCTGTTTTTT	CASRLSGRAPGELFF
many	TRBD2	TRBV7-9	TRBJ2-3	TGTGCCAGCAGCTCCGGGAGCGGGGGAGGGCGAGCAGATACGCAGTATTTT	CASSSGSGGGRADTQYF
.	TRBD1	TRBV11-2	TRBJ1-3	TGTGCCAGCAGCCTCAACGGACAGGTCTTGTCAAACACCATATATTTT	CASSLNGQVLSNTIYF
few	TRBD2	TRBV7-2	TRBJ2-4	TGTGCCAGCAGCCTATGGGAGGGGAAGGGAAACATTCAGTACTTC	CASSLWEGKGNIQYF
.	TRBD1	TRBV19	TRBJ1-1	TGTGCCAGTAGTATATTTGGACAGGGGCCCCTTGAAGCTTTCTTT	CASSIFGQGPLEAFF
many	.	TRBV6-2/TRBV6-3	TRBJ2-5	TGTGCCAGCAGTTACTCGGTGACAGTGCGTAACCAAGAGACCCAGTACTTC	CASSYSVTVRNQETQYF
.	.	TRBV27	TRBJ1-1	TGTGCCAGCAGTCAAAGTTATCGAAAGATAACCTTGAACACTGAAGCTTTCTTT	CASSQSYRKITLNTEAFF
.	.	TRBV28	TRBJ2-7	TGTGCCAGCAGTCCCCGCGACCAGGGCACGTCCTACGAGCAGTACTTC	CASSPRDQGTSYEQYF
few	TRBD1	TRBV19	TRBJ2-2	TGTGCCAGTAGTATCCGGGACAGGGGAAGAACCGGGGAGCTGTTTTTT	CASSIRDRGRTGELFF
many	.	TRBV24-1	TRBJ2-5	TGTGCCACCAGTGGAACGGGGCAGTTCAGCGAAGAAACCCAGTACTTC	CATSGTGQFSEETQYF
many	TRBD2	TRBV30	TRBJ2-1	TGTGCCTGCGGGAGGGCCGGGAGTGAGCAGTTCTTC	CACGRAGSEQFF
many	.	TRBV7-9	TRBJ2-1	TGTGCCAGCAGGGACCCCGGGACGCACAATGAGCAGTTCTTC	CASRDPGTHNEQFF
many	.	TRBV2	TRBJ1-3	TGTGCCAGCACCGGTCGTCCTTCTGGAAACACCATATATTTT	CASTGRPSGNTIYF
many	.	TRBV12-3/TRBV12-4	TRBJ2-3	TGTGCCAGCAGTTTACCGTTCTGGGCCGGGGGCACAGATACGCAGTATTTT	CASSLPFWAGGTDTQYF
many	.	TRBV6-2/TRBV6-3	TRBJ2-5	TGTGCCAGCAGTTTCCTTAGCGGCGGCTTTCAAGAGACCCAGTACTTC	CASSFLSGGFQETQYF
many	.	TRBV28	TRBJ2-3	TGTGCCAGCAGTTTTGACCCGAAAACCGTAGACTTACAGGGCACAGATACGCAGTATTTT	CASSFDPKTVDLQGTDTQYF
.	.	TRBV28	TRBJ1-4	TGTGCCAGCAGTTTGGTACGGGGGTCGGCTAATGAAAAACTGTTGTTT	CASSLVRGSANEKLLF
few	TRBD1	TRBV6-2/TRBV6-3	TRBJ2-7	TGTGCCAGCAGGACGGGACAGGGGCCCTACGAGCAGTACTTC	CASRTGQGPYEQYF
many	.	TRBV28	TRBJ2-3	TGTGCTACTAAGTTTTCTGGCGTAGATACGCAGTATTTT	CATKFSGVDTQYF
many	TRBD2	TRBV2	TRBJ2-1	TGTGCCAGCAGTGAGCCTAGCGGGATTTTGAATGAGCAGTTCTTC	CASSEPSGILNEQFF
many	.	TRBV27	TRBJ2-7	TGTGCCAGCAGTCAAATAGCTGGGTCCTACGAGCAGTACTTC	CASSQIAGSYEQYF
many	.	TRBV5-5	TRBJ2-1	TGTGCCAGCAGCTGGGACTTAAACAATGAGCAGTTCTTC	CASSWDLNNEQFF
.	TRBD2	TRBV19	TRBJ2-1	TGTGCCAGTAGTATTGTTTCGGGAGGTTTAAATGAGCAGTTCTTC	CASSIVSGGLNEQFF